The 7 T cell receptor beta chains given below trace back to one sample, sequenced in a study of cytomegalovirus exposure and HLA in healthy donors. PCR primers comprised 60 Vbeta and 13 Jbeta primers. Clones were sequenced by immunoSEQ multiplex PCR, and TCRdb holds only the in-frame ones, with some missing. The sample has more than 40,000 clones, more than 45% seen once; the top ten hold roughly 6%. The sequencing input was PBMCs. These receptors originate from a man aged 55 to 70 in good health and CMV-seronegative.

This rearrangement joins TRBV6-1 to TRBJ1-2; tentative D call: TRBD1 (5 bases). Looked up from germline, CDR1 is MNHNS and CDR2 is SASEGT. V was shortened by 2 bases and J by 7 bases, with 11 bases between the two germline ends. The CDR3 is made up of 13 amino acids. Written as DNA, the CDR3 is TGTGCCAGCAGTGAACCAGGGATGGGTGGCTACACCTTC. Amino acids: CASSEPGMGGYTF.

The J gene is TRBJ2-5, the V gene TRBV7-9; TRBD2 matches at 8 bases. CDR3 length equals 14 residues. Germline V gives CDR1 SEHNR, CDR2 FQNEAQ (reference sequence). The ends lost 5 bases at V and 5 bases at J; junction bases unmatched: 7. CDR3 protein: CASSAGTREETQYF. The DNA for the CDR3 is TGTGCCAGCAGCGCCGGGACTAGAGAGGAGACCCAGTACTTC.

The chain couples TRBV5-1 to TRBJ2-7; 12 bases match TRBD2. J lost 7 bases, V lost 4 bases, and 6 bases had no gene match. The CDR3 consists of 14 residues. The V gene's germline CDR1 is SGHRS and CDR2 YFSETQ. The CDR3 nucleotides are TGCGCCAGCAGCGTCCTAGCGGGAGGGAATGAGCAGTACTTC. This translates into CASSVLAGGNEQYF.

The V call is TRBV4-2, the J call TRBJ2-2; 8 positions match TRBD2. V was pared by 3 bases and J by 3 bases, with 6 bases of the junction left unmatched. The CDR3 has 16 residues. Germline V gene sequence: CDR1 LGHNA, CDR2 YNFKEQ. The CDR3 protein is CASSQIKREHTGELFF. CDR3 nucleotide sequence: TGTGCCAGCAGCCAGATCAAGCGGGAGCACACCGGGGAGCTGTTTTTT.

The gene calls are TRBV6-5 and TRBJ1-2, with a weak D call TRBD1 (6 bases). This CDR3 contains 14 residues. Germline loops: CDR1 MNHEY, CDR2 SVGAGI. Trimming cost V 6 bases and J 3 bases, with 14 bases left between them. CDR3 in DNA: TGTGCCAGCAGCTCCGGACAGACCTACTATGGCTACACCTTC. Its translation is CASSSGQTYYGYTF.

This rearrangement joins TRBV29-1 to TRBJ1-1; 9 bases are shared with TRBD1. Trimming cost V 5 bases and J 7 bases; bases outside gene matches: 8. The CDR3 totals 13 residues. Germline lookup yields CDR1 SQVTM and CDR2 ANQGSEA. Here the CDR3 DNA reads TGCAGCGTTCCCGAGGTGGGACAGGGTGAAGCTTTCTTT. It codes for CSVPEVGQGEAFF. Using reference TRBV29-1 and TRBJ1-1 for the parts outside the CDR3, the full variable domain is SAVISQKPSRDICQRGTSLTIQCQVDSQVTMMFWYRQQPGQSLTLIATANQGSEATYESGFVIDKFPISRPNLTFSTLTVSNMSPEDSSIYLCSVPEVGQGEAFFGQGTRLTVV.

J is TRBJ1-5 and V is TRBV2; a weak D match, TRBD1 (5 bases). Germline assignment: CDR1 SNHLY and CDR2 FYNNEI. This CDR3 is 15 amino acids long. V was pared by 6 bases and J by 3 bases, with 15 bases between. CDR3 in amino acids: CASRPQTGDNQPQHF. The CDR3 nucleotides are TGTGCCAGCAGGCCCCAGACGGGGGACAATCAGCCCCAGCATTTT.